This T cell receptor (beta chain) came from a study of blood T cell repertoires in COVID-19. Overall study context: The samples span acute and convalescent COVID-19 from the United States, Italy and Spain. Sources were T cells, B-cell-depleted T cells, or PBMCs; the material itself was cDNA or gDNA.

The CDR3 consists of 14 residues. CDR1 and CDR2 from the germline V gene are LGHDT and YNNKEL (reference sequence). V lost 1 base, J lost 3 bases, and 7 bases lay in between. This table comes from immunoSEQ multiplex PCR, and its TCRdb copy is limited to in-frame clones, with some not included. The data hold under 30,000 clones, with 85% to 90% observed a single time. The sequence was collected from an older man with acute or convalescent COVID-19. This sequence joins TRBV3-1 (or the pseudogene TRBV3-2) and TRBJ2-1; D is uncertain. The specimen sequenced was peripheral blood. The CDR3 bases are TGTGCCAGCAGCCAAGGTGGCCGCTACAATGAGCAGTTCTTC. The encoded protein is CASSQGGRYNEQFF.